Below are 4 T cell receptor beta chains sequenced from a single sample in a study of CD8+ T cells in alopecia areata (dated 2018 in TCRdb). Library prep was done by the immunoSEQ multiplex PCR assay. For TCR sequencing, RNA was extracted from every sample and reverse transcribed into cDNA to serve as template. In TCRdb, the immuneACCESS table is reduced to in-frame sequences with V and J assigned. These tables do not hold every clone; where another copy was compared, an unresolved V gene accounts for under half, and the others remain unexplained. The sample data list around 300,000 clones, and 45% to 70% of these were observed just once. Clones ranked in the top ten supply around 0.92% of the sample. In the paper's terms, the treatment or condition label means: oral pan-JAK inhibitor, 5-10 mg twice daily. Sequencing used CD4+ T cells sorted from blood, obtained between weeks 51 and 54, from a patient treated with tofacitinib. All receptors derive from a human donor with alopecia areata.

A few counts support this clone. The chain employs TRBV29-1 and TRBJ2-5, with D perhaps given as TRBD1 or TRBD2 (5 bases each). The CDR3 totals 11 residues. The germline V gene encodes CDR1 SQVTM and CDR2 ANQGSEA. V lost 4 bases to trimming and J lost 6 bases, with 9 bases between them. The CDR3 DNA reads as TGCAGCGTTGTTTTGGGACAGACCCAGTACTTC. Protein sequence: CSVVLGQTQYF.

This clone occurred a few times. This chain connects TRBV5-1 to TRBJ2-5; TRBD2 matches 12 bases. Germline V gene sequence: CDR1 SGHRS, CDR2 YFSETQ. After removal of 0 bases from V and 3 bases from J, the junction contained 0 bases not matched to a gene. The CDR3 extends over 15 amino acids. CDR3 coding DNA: TGCGCCAGCAGCTTGGGGACTAGCGGGGAAGAGACCCAGTACTTC. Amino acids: CASSLGTSGEETQYF. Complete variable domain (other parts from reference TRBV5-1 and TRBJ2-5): KAGVTQTPRYLIKTRGQQVTLSCSPISGHRSVSWYQQTPGQGLQFLFEYFSETQRNKGNFPGRFSGRQFSNSRSEMNVSTLELGDSALYLCASSLGTSGEETQYFGPGTRLLVL.

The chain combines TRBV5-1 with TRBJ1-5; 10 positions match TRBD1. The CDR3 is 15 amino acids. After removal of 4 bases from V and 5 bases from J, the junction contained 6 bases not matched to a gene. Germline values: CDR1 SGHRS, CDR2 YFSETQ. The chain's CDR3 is CASSTRQGADQPQHF. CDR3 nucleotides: TGCGCCAGCAGCACCCGACAGGGGGCTGATCAGCCCCAGCATTTT.

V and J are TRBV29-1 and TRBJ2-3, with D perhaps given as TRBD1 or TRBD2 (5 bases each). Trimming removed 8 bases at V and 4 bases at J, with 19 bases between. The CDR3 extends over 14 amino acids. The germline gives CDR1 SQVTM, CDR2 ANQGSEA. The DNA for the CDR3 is TGCAGCATAACCGGGACCAAAGTTCCAGATACGCAGTATTTT. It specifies CSITGTKVPDTQYF.